This T cell receptor delta chain was obtained from a study of DNA immune sequencing with unique molecular identifiers (dated by TCRdb to the early 2020s). Notes on the research overall: gammadelta T cells were enriched from buffy coats using immunomagnetic cell separation, and their genomic DNA was sequenced. To compare enriched with non-enriched material, roughly 100 ng of enriched gammadelta T-cell DNA and roughly 1 ug of non-enriched PBMC DNA were sequenced. Fluorescence-activated cell sorting was used to enrich gammadelta T cells from PBMC of 10 healthy individuals. All donors were healthy people, and roughly nine of the donors were profiled using sorted gammadelta T cells from peripheral blood. An ultrasensitive DNA-based TRD repertoire sequencing method using PCR-introduced unique molecular identifiers was developed and validated in the study. The method was checked using synthetic reference molecules and blood samples from healthy people.

Libraries were built with multiplex PCR. A 32-plex assay amplified the genomic DNA, with primers for all 8 TRDV and 4 TRDJ genes spanning the CDR3. A 12-nucleotide UMI was introduced during 3 barcoding PCR cycles, after which a second PCR was performed with Illumina adapter primers. AMPure XP beads were used for library purification, and library quality was checked on a Fragment Analyzer with the HS NGS Fragment kit. Sequencing was run on an Illumina MiniSeq mid-output kit with about 20% PhiX and 150 cycles of paired-end reads. In the authors' own workflow: MIGEC version 1.2.9 was used to process the reads, grouping reads by UMI and building error-corrected consensus sequences. Post-processing used modified VDJtools version 1.2.1 scripts and the tcR R package. Public reads were reanalyzed in TCRdb with CATT, and rows carrying the same DNA were merged afterwards. These V and J calls originate from TCRdb's pipeline instead of the authors' own analysis. The sample contains some 2,000 delta-chain clones, about 6.3% of them found a single time. The biggest ten clones account for approximately 50% of the sample.

Its CDR3 holds 18 amino acids, cysteine through phenylalanine. Only the CDR3 part of the read is kept: 54 bases, read in frame from the first base. From a lookup of the germline V gene, CDR1 and CDR2 are GEAIGNYY and EKD. At the junction V is shortened by 3 bases and J by 4 bases; bases outside the gene matches: 15. This clone was observed a handful of times. Its antigen is unknown. TCRdb shows a much larger clone's protein in place of this DNA's translation, and the two differ at residue 13, likely through a read error; the protein shown is translated from the DNA. Study-wide conclusions, independent of this receptor: The primer-based approach is unable to detect novel TRD sequences that the primers do not target. Among clonotypes in healthy donors, TRDV2 paired with TRDJ1 was identified as the most common TRD rearrangement. Healthy donors differed in TRD repertoire diversity, and several donors were highly oligoclonal, meaning the top 5 clonotypes made up more than half of productive molecules.

The TCR originated in a human donor in good health. The sequenced sample consisted of gamma-delta T cells from buffy coat blood. The chain is assembled from TRDV2 and TRDJ1, and 11 junctional nucleotides match TRDD3. The CDR3 region: CACDDLGGYAGFSDKLIF. The DNA sequence is TGTGCCTGTGACGATCTTGGGGGATACGCGGGTTTCAGCGATAAACTCATCTTT.